Below are 23 T cell receptor beta chains sequenced from a single sample in a study of blood T cell repertoires in COVID-19. Data came from immunoSEQ multiplex PCR; TCRdb stores just in-frame clones and leaves some out. The sample yields some 220,000 clones, approximately 78% seen once. Sample: peripheral blood. These receptors all stem from a woman in her seventies with COVID-19, enrolled during active disease.

The J gene is TRBJ2-5, the V gene TRBV20-1; D gene uncertain. CDR1 is DFQATT and CDR2 is SNEGSKA in the germline V gene (reference sequence). The CDR3 runs to 10 residues. Trimming cost V 1 base and J 5 bases, with 2 bases left between them. The CDR3 loop is CSARAETQYF. Here the CDR3 DNA reads TGCAGTGCTAGAGCTGAGACCCAGTACTTC.

This clone was seen repeatedly, ten times or more. The chain couples TRBV7-9 to TRBJ1-3; no clear D. The V and J ends lost 5 bases and 5 bases respectively, with 13 bases between them. The germline gives CDR1 SEHNR, CDR2 FQNEAQ (reference sequence). CDR3 size: 14 residues. Here the CDR3 reads CASSPLGVRNTIYF. The CDR3 DNA follows: TGTGCCAGCAGCCCATTGGGAGTCCGAAACACCATATATTTT.

The rearrangement uses TRBV11-3 and TRBJ2-3; 8 bases map to TRBD2. V lost 5 bases to trimming and J lost 5 bases; unmatched junction nucleotides: 9. This CDR3 spans 15 amino acids. Germline V gives CDR1 SGHNT, CDR2 YENEEA. The CDR3 DNA reads TGTGCCAGCAGCGATAAGGCGGGAGGTTTAGATACGCAGTATTTT. It encodes CASSDKAGGLDTQYF. Variable domain in full (rest from reference TRBV11-3 and TRBJ2-3): EAGVVQSPRYKIIEKKQPVAFWCNPISGHNTLYWYLQNLGQGPELLIRYENEEAVDDSQLPKDRFSAERLKGVDSTLKIQPAELGDSAVYLCASSDKAGGLDTQYFGPGTRLTVL.

The rearrangement joins TRBV10-3 to TRBJ2-1, with 7 bases matching TRBD2. The CDR3 has 16 amino acids. J lost 7 bases, V lost 2 bases, and 11 bases had no gene match. CDR1 is ENHRY and CDR2 is SYGVKD in the germline V gene. The CDR3 is CAISEEAGDSPNEQFF. CDR3 coding DNA: TGTGCCATCAGTGAGGAGGCGGGGGACTCGCCAAATGAGCAGTTCTTC.

DNA of the CDR3: TGTGCCAGCAGCTTAAACTCCGGACAGACAACCGGGGAGCTGTTTTTT. It codes for CASSLNSGQTTGELFF. This chain links TRBV7-3 with TRBJ2-2; D is possibly TRBD1 (6 bases). Germline V gene data show CDR1 as SGHTA and CDR2 as FQGTGA. The CDR3 has 16 residues. Between the trimmed V and J ends, which lost 1 base and 5 bases, there was a span of 14 bases.

V usage is TRBV12-3 or TRBV12-4 and J usage is TRBJ2-7; 10 bases are shared with TRBD1. Trimming at V came to 6 bases and at J to 7 bases, leaving 6 bases not matched to a gene. The CDR3 runs to 13 residues. DNA for the CDR3: TGTGCCAGCAGCCGGGACAGGGGAGGAGAGCAGTACTTC. Its protein is CASSRDRGGEQYF.

The table lists this clone with a few counts. The J gene is TRBJ1-1, the V gene TRBV19, with TRBD1 identical over 8 bases. Germline V gene lookup returns CDR1 LNHDA and CDR2 SQIVND (reference sequence). The V gene end was trimmed by 8 bases and the J gene end by 0 bases; junction bases not matched to a gene: 2. The CDR3 contains 13 residues. CDR3 DNA: TGTGCCAGTCAGACAGGGGTGAACACTGAAGCTTTCTTT. Translating gives CASQTGVNTEAFF. The variable domain in full, with the rest retrieved from reference TRBV19 and TRBJ1-1, is DGGITQSPKYLFRKEGQNVTLSCEQNLNHDAMYWYRQDPGQGLRLIYYSQIVNDFQKGDIAEGYSVSREKKESFPLTVTSAQKNPTAFYLCASQTGVNTEAFFGQGTRLTVV.

The chain uses TRBV5-1 and TRBJ1-2, with D uncertain. This CDR3 is built from 14 residues. Germline V CDR1 and CDR2: SGHRS, YFSETQ. V was pared by 1 base and J by 8 bases, with 15 bases between. Here the CDR3 reads CASSLNGRERGYTF. CDR3 sequence (DNA): TGCGCCAGCAGCTTGAATGGGAGGGAAAGGGGCTACACCTTC. Full variable domain (remainder filled in from reference TRBV5-1 and TRBJ1-2): KAGVTQTPRYLIKTRGQQVTLSCSPISGHRSVSWYQQTPGQGLQFLFEYFSETQRNKGNFPGRFSGRQFSNSRSEMNVSTLELGDSALYLCASSLNGRERGYTFGSGTRLTVV.

V is TRBV5-1 and J is TRBJ2-7; the match to TRBD2 covers 12 bases. Unmatched junction bases numbered 7, after V lost 4 bases and J lost 5 bases. Germline CDR1 and CDR2: SGHRS and YFSETQ. The CDR3 has 15 amino acids. The CDR3 protein is CASSRLAGGSNEQYF. The CDR3 DNA is TGCGCCAGCAGCCGTCTAGCGGGAGGGTCCAACGAGCAGTACTTC.

J is TRBJ2-3 and V is TRBV4-1, with 14 bases lining up with TRBD2. Trimming at V came to 4 bases and at J to 3 bases, leaving 9 bases not matched to a gene. Germline CDR1 is MGHRA and CDR2 is YSYEKL. The CDR3 length is 18 residues. CDR3 DNA sequence: TGCGCCAGCAGCCGCGGACTAGCGGGGGGCGTACGAACAGATACGCAGTATTTT. The encoded protein is CASSRGLAGGVRTDTQYF.

This rearrangement joins TRBV5-1 to TRBJ1-1; TRBD1 is a possible D gene (5 bases). CDR1 SGHRS and CDR2 YFSETQ come from the germline V gene. This CDR3 region has 14 residues. The V gene lost 3 bases and the J gene lost 3 bases, with 12 bases spanning the gap. The CDR3 region has the DNA TGCGCCAGCAGCTCGGCCTTAGGGGACACTGAAGCTTTCTTT. Amino acid sequence: CASSSALGDTEAFF.

The chain employs TRBV6-5 and TRBJ2-2; tentatively, D is TRBD1 (6 bases). V was pared by 7 bases and J by 4 bases, with 13 bases between. In germline, CDR1 is MNHEY, CDR2 SVGAGI. The CDR3 extends over 14 amino acids. For the CDR3, the DNA is TGTGCCAGCACCCAGGGGCCGAGCACCGGGGAGCTGTTTTTT. Protein sequence: CASTQGPSTGELFF.

The chain carries TRBV4-1 and TRBJ2-7; D is unresolved. CDR3 length: 15 amino acids. The germline CDR1 and CDR2 sequences are MGHRA and YSYEKL. Trimming stripped 1 base from V and 0 bases from J, with 10 bases between. CDR3 protein: CASSQGSYRSYEQYF. CDR3 DNA sequence: TGCGCCAGCAGCCAAGGAAGCTACCGCTCCTACGAGCAGTACTTC.

This chain uses TRBV2 with TRBJ1-2; 7 bases align to TRBD1. The germline gives CDR1 SNHLY, CDR2 FYNNEI. V lost 6 bases, J lost 13 bases, and 11 bases stayed unmatched. The CDR3 spans 12 residues. CDR3 in amino acids: CASRGDREVATF. The CDR3 coding sequence is TGTGCCAGCAGGGGAGACAGGGAAGTGGCCACCTTC.

The chain joins TRBV30 to TRBJ2-5; a possible D gene is TRBD2 (6 bases). Looked up from germline, CDR1 is GTSNPN and CDR2 is SVGIG (reference sequence). The CDR3 runs to 13 residues. Trimming took 2 bases from V and 7 from J, leaving 14 bases between them. CDR3 in amino acids: CAWSSSRDSTQYF. CDR3 nucleotide sequence: TGTGCCTGGAGTTCCTCCCGGGACTCGACCCAGTACTTC.

The V call is TRBV7-2, the J call TRBJ2-5; no reliable D call. The CDR3 covers 13 residues. Germline V CDR1 and CDR2: SGHTA, FQGNSA. Deletions cut 3 bases from V and 5 bases from J, with 10 bases between. The CDR3 region is CASSFVRSETQYF. CDR3 coding DNA: TGTGCCAGCAGCTTCGTCAGGTCGGAGACCCAGTACTTC.

The chain recombines TRBV7-2 with TRBJ2-5; D remains ambiguous. The CDR3 is 14 amino acids. V was trimmed by 5 bases and J by 3 bases, leaving 13 bases between them. Germline CDR1 and CDR2: SGHTA and FQGNSA. The CDR3 coding sequence is TGTGCCAGCAGCCCCATGGCGGCGAAAGAGACCCAGTACTTC. Encoded protein: CASSPMAAKETQYF. The variable domain in full, completed from reference TRBV7-2 and TRBJ2-5, reads GAGVSQSPSNKVTEKGKDVELRCDPISGHTALYWYRQSLGQGLEFLIYFQGNSAPDKSGLPSDRFSAERTGGSVSTLTIQRTQQEDSAVYLCASSPMAAKETQYFGPGTRLLVL.

This clone was recorded a few times. This chain connects TRBV30 to TRBJ1-3, with 9 bases fitting TRBD1. V lost 5 bases and J lost 4; bases outside the gene matches: 9. The germline gives CDR1 GTSNPN, CDR2 SVGIG (reference sequence). This CDR3 has 15 amino acids. The CDR3, as DNA: TGTGCCTGGTTCCGGGACAGGGCGAAAGGAAACACCATATATTTT. Protein: CAWFRDRAKGNTIYF. The variable domain in full, completed from reference TRBV30 and TRBJ1-3, reads SQTIHQWPATLVQPVGSPLSLECTVEGTSNPNLYWYRQAAGRGLQLLFYSVGIGQISSEVPQNLSASRPQDRQFILSSKKLLLSDSGFYLCAWFRDRAKGNTIYFGEGSWLTVV.

A word on this clone: Other DNA sequences in this specimen translate into the identical CDR3. The rearrangement links TRBV7-2 to TRBJ2-1; TRBD2 agrees at 10 bases. Germline CDR1 SGHTA, CDR2 FQGNSA. The junction had 4 bases not matched to a gene; V was cut back by 6 bases and J by 5 bases. This CDR3 has 14 amino acids. The CDR3 spells CASSSGLADNEQFF. CDR3 nucleotides: TGTGCCAGCAGTTCCGGACTAGCGGACAATGAGCAGTTCTTC.

The V call is TRBV7-2, the J call TRBJ2-3; 11 bases are a match to TRBD2. The CDR3 runs 16 residues. Germline CDR1 SGHTA, CDR2 FQGNSA. V trimming: 5 bases; J trimming: 5 bases; junction bases outside the gene matches: 9. In nucleotides, the CDR3 is TGTGCCAGCAGCGCTACTAGCGGGAGACCAGTAGATACGCAGTATTTT. It yields the protein CASSATSGRPVDTQYF.

The chain has TRBV19 and TRBJ1-5; D perhaps matches TRBD1 (5 bases). Germline values: CDR1 LNHDA, CDR2 SQIVND (reference sequence). V lost 3 bases and J lost 6, with 15 bases in between. The CDR3 length is 15 residues. CDR3 nucleotide sequence: TGTGCCAGTAGTATCTCGGCAGGGATCGGTCAGCCCCAGCATTTT. This encodes CASSISAGIGQPQHF.

This chain's CDR3 is CASSYSVTRGLGTQYF. In DNA form, the CDR3 reads TGTGCCAGCAGTTACTCTGTGACTAGGGGCCTAGGAACCCAGTACTTC. The J gene is TRBJ2-5, the V gene TRBV6-2 or TRBV6-3; D might be TRBD2 (6 bases). V lost 0 bases, J lost 8 bases, and 19 bases lay in between. The CDR3 runs to 16 residues. Germline V gene data show CDR1 as MNHEY and CDR2 as SVGEGT.

In its sample, this clone was seen a few times. This rearrangement joins TRBV7-8 to TRBJ1-2; 7 nucleotides align to TRBD1. V lost 5 bases and J lost 3; bases outside the gene matches: 6. Germline V CDR1 and CDR2: SGHVS, FQNEAQ. The CDR3 length is 14 residues. The CDR3 loop reads CASSPTGAYYGYTF. CDR3 nucleotide sequence: TGTGCCAGCAGCCCAACAGGGGCCTACTATGGCTACACCTTC.